Listed below are T cell receptor beta chains from one sample, sequenced in a study of blood T cell repertoires in COVID-19. The method was immunoSEQ multiplex PCR; TCRdb's version includes in-frame clones alone and lacks a portion of them. The table includes some 390,000 clones, 75% to 90% detected once. Sample: peripheral blood. The receptors stem from a woman aged 40 to 55 with COVID-19, enrolled during active disease. CDR3s include the opening cysteine and the closing phenylalanine or tryptophan. A D gene is named only where the DNA matches it firmly. Size values are once, few and many counts, or a class for expanded clones, and some rows have none.

J	length	size	D	V	CDR3	DNA
TRBJ2-7	15	NA	NA	TRBV19	CASSIMGGGRGEQYF	TGTGCCAGTAGTATAATGGGCGGGGGCCGGGGCGAGCAGTACTTC
TRBJ1-4	14	NA	NA	TRBV5-1	CATSPGGLGEKLFF	TGCGCCACCTCTCCCGGGGGGCTGGGTGAAAAACTGTTTTTT
TRBJ2-5	13	NA	TRBD1	TRBV5-1	CASSNTGGETQYF	TGCGCCAGCAGCAACACAGGGGGGGAGACCCAGTACTTC
TRBJ1-2	13	NA	NA	TRBV15	CATNQGFNYGYTF	TGTGCCACCAATCAGGGATTTAACTATGGCTACACCTTC
TRBJ1-2	16	few	NA	TRBV3-1/TRBV3-2	CASSQDHFQGSYGYTF	TGTGCCAGCAGCCAAGATCATTTTCAGGGTTCGTATGGCTACACCTTC
TRBJ2-7	15	NA	TRBD2	TRBV5-1	CASSFSGRGVYEQYF	TGCGCCAGCAGCTTTAGCGGGAGAGGAGTCTACGAGCAGTACTTC
TRBJ1-2	13	NA	NA	TRBV23-1	CASSQFSHYGYTF	TGCGCCAGCAGTCAATTTAGCCACTATGGCTACACCTTC
TRBJ2-7	15	NA	TRBD2	TRBV28	CASSSLRAGEIEQYF	TGTGCCAGCAGTTCCCTCCGAGCGGGAGAGATCGAGCAGTACTTC
TRBJ2-7	15	NA	TRBD2	TRBV7-8	CASSLASGRTYEQYF	TGTGCCAGCAGCTTAGCTAGCGGGAGGACCTACGAGCAGTACTTC
TRBJ2-3	12	NA	NA	TRBV27	CASSGLSDTQYF	TGTGCCAGTTCGGGATTATCAGATACGCAGTATTTT
TRBJ1-2	16	NA	NA	TRBV7-9	CASSLDAGGARSGYTF	TGTGCCAGCAGCTTAGACGCCGGGGGGGCAAGAAGTGGCTACACCTTC
TRBJ1-2	14	NA	NA	TRBV7-9	CASSLGQPTYGYTF	TGTGCCAGCAGCTTAGGACAGCCGACCTATGGCTACACCTTC
TRBJ1-3	17	NA	NA	TRBV7-9	CASSFGRLGGVGNTIYF	TGTGCCAGCAGCTTTGGTCGGCTAGGAGGGGTAGGAAACACCATATATTTT
TRBJ1-5	15	NA	TRBD1	TRBV30	CAWSSGTGRRQPQHF	TGTGCCTGGAGTTCCGGGACAGGGAGGAGGCAGCCCCAGCATTTT
TRBJ1-2	15	NA	NA	TRBV5-6	CASSFRPAVNYGYTF	TGTGCCAGCAGCTTCCGACCCGCGGTTAACTATGGCTACACCTTC
TRBJ2-5	14	NA	TRBD2	TRBV28	CASSPGTSAETQYF	TGTGCCAGCAGTCCAGGGACTAGTGCGGAGACCCAGTACTTC
TRBJ1-1	12	NA	NA	TRBV5-6	CASSLVSTEAFF	TGTGCCAGCAGCTTGGTCAGCACTGAAGCTTTCTTT
TRBJ1-1	16	NA	NA	TRBV11-2	CASSTVRPPGETEAFF	TGTGCCAGCAGCACCGTTAGGCCCCCAGGGGAAACTGAAGCTTTCTTT
TRBJ1-1	13	NA	NA	TRBV7-9	CASSLGTSTEAFF	TGTGCCAGCAGCTTAGGGACATCCACTGAAGCTTTCTTT
TRBJ1-2	13	NA	NA	TRBV6-6	CASTRQLGYGYTF	TGTGCCAGCACCCGACAGTTAGGGTATGGCTACACCTTC
TRBJ1-3	16	NA	TRBD1	TRBV4-3	CASSHGTGSSGNTIYF	TGCGCCAGCAGCCATGGGACAGGGAGCTCTGGAAACACCATATATTTT
TRBJ1-2	16	NA	NA	TRBV28	CASSLGSTGGYYGYTF	TGTGCCAGCAGTTTAGGGTCGACGGGGGGTTACTATGGCTACACCTTC
TRBJ2-1	15	NA	NA	TRBV4-3	CASSQDGSSYNEQFF	TGCGCCAGCAGCCAAGACGGGAGCTCCTACAATGAGCAGTTCTTC
TRBJ1-2	15	NA	TRBD1	TRBV6-4	CASSDFGGTGGGYTF	TGTGCCAGCAGTGATTTCGGTGGGACAGGTGGTGGCTACACCTTC
TRBJ1-6	15	NA	NA	TRBV19	CASSLRTDYNSPLHF	TGTGCCAGTAGTCTGAGGACAGATTATAATTCACCCCTCCACTTT
TRBJ1-3	14	NA	NA	TRBV19	CASSPRAAGNTIYF	TGTGCCAGTTCCCCCCGCGCAGCGGGAAACACCATATATTTT
TRBJ2-7	12	NA	NA	TRBV6-5	CASRTVSYEQYF	TGTGCCAGTCGGACAGTCTCCTACGAGCAGTACTTC
TRBJ2-1	16	NA	TRBD2	TRBV9	CASSKRGTSGGDEQFF	TGTGCCAGCAGCAAGCGGGGGACTAGCGGGGGCGATGAGCAGTTCTTC
TRBJ2-1	13	NA	TRBD2	TRBV7-9	CASSGEGYNEQFF	TGTGCCAGCAGCGGGGAGGGGTACAATGAGCAGTTCTTC
TRBJ1-2	13	once	NA	TRBV5-1	CASSPAQAYGYTF	TGCGCCAGCAGCCCCGCTCAGGCTTATGGCTACACCTTC
TRBJ2-1	12	few	NA	TRBV24-1	CATSDFRDQQFF	TGTGCCACCAGTGATTTCAGGGATCAGCAGTTCTTC
TRBJ2-7	15	NA	TRBD2	TRBV5-1	CASSLEGSGYDEQYF	TGCGCCAGCAGCTTGGAAGGTAGCGGGTACGACGAGCAGTACTTC
TRBJ2-7	14	NA	TRBD2	TRBV6-2/TRBV6-3	CASRRIGLAGEQYF	TGTGCCAGCCGCCGGATAGGGCTAGCGGGGGAGCAGTACTTC
TRBJ2-7	15	NA	TRBD1	TRBV4-2	CASSQDPGQYYEQYF	TGTGCCAGCAGCCAAGATCCGGGACAGTACTACGAGCAGTACTTC
TRBJ2-5	13	NA	TRBD2	TRBV27	CASSLLAQETQYF	TGTGCCAGCAGCCTACTAGCGCAAGAGACCCAGTACTTC
TRBJ1-5	13	NA	NA	TRBV6-4	CASSEEGNQPQHF	TGTGCCAGCAGTGAGGAGGGGAACCAGCCCCAGCATTTT
TRBJ1-2	15	NA	NA	TRBV6-2/TRBV6-3	CASSPSRQTYKGYTF	TGTGCCAGCAGTCCCTCCCGACAGACCTATAAAGGCTACACCTTC
TRBJ1-2	14	NA	TRBD1	TRBV6-2/TRBV6-3	CASSAWGQSYGYTF	TGTGCCAGCAGTGCGTGGGGACAGAGCTATGGCTACACCTTC
TRBJ2-1	14	NA	TRBD1	TRBV5-1	CASSRDRTPNEQFF	TGCGCCAGCAGCCGGGACAGGACTCCTAATGAGCAGTTCTTC